Detailed here is one T cell receptor beta chain. What it recognizes is unknown. This could be a read error, since a much larger clone is one nucleotide away. The CDR3 end shows no conserved phenylalanine or tryptophan, and so a read error is likely. The sample belongs to a study of T cell repertoires in cytomegalovirus infection. Study details: Public TCR beta signatures provided an indication of both CMV infection and a matching HLA type. Study results and limitations: Adding up the frequency of public TCR beta families identified people who carried CMV plus the relevant HLA. There were HLA-C-restricted CMV-specific TCR beta clonotypes dominating the ex vivo response.

V trimming: 4 bases; J trimming: 3 bases; junction bases outside the gene matches: 5. The V gene's germline CDR1 is SGHTA and CDR2 FQGNSA. The CDR3 contains 16 residues. Via MiXCR, TCRdb re-called the reads, giving one row per CDR3 protein. The data contain roughly 990,000 distinct CDR3 sequences, approximately 30% of them singletons. Sequenced material: cultured CD8+ T cells from PBMCs, taken from culture after CMV antigen stimulation. The chain is built from TRBV7-2 and TRBJ2-4; 11 positions match TRBD2. This receptor was taken from a human donor in good health (CMV status not recorded). Some clones in this sample may be carry-over from other donors' samples. The CDR3 DNA sequence: TGTGCCAGCAGCTCCGAAACTAGCGGGAGCAAAAACATTCAGTACTCC. It specifies CASSSETSGSKNIQYS.